The 30 T cell receptor beta chains below were found in one sample sequenced in a study of CD8 T cells in Susac syndrome (dated by TCRdb to about 2019). To prepare the library, the immunoSEQ multiplex PCR assay was applied. RNA was extracted using the RNeasy kit, and roughly 0.5 to 1 microgram was reverse transcribed with random hexamers. TCRdb trimmed public reads at Q25 via fastp, called clones via MiXCR and kept in-frame beta chains. Each entry is one CDR3 protein sequence, shown with its most common DNA and genes. This sample has under 550,000 distinct CDR3 sequences in its table, and roughly 85% of those were observed once. About 0.12% of the sample is in the top ten clones. The material sequenced was CD8+ T cells from PBMCs. These receptors were taken from a human donor with multiple sclerosis.

The CDR3 DNA follows: TGTGCCGCCCACCAGGGGACAGGGTTGGGCGCTGAGCAGTTCTTC. Its translation: CAAHQGTGLGAEQFF. The V call is TRBV27, the J call TRBJ2-1; TRBD1 matches at 9 bases. Germline assignment: CDR1 MNHEY and CDR2 SMNVEV (reference sequence). Trimming took 11 bases from V and 9 from J; bases not matched to a gene: 17. CDR3 length equals 15 residues.

The chain has TRBV29-1 and TRBJ1-1, with a weak D call TRBD1 (5 bases). V was pared by 7 bases and J by 5 bases, with 14 bases between. CDR3 size: 12 residues. The germline gives CDR1 SQVTM, CDR2 ANQGSEA. As DNA, the CDR3 is TGCAGCGCAGGGCCGTGGGGGACTGAAGCTTTCTTT. The encoded protein is CSAGPWGTEAFF.

This clonotype was found once. The rearrangement links TRBV15 to TRBJ2-3; 7 bases line up with TRBD2. V lost 0 bases, J lost 7 bases, and 7 bases stayed unmatched. The germline V gene encodes CDR1 LNHNV and CDR2 YYDKDF (reference sequence). The CDR3 contains 15 residues. This CDR3 is CATSRDGEGQYTQYF. CDR3 nucleotides: TGTGCCACCAGCAGAGATGGGGAGGGCCAGTATACGCAGTATTTT.

This clonotype was seen a few times. This chain joins TRBV10-3 and TRBJ2-5; D remains ambiguous. This CDR3 spans 13 amino acids. V was pared by 3 bases and J by 4 bases, with 9 bases between. Germline V gives CDR1 ENHRY, CDR2 SYGVKD. Here the CDR3 DNA reads TGTGCCATCAGTGAAAAAGGTGGAGAGACCCAGTACTTC. This sequence encodes CAISEKGGETQYF.

J is TRBJ2-2 and V is TRBV12-5; D possibly corresponds to TRBD1 (5 bases). Germline CDR1 LGHNT, CDR2 FRNRAP. The CDR3 extends over 20 amino acids. V was trimmed by 0 bases and J by 6 bases, leaving 26 bases between them. The CDR3 nucleotides read TGTGCTAGTGGTTTGGTACTGGGGCTTCCCTCTGTGGCCAACGCCGGGGAGCTGTTTTTT. As protein: CASGLVLGLPSVANAGELFF.

The rearrangement uses TRBV25-1 and TRBJ1-1; no definite D call. The CDR3 spans 13 residues. V was clipped by 3 bases and J by 11 bases, with 16 bases between them. Per germline, CDR1 MGHDK and CDR2 SYGVNS. This CDR3 reads CASSEQEGTPAFF. In nucleotides, the CDR3 is TGTGCCAGCAGTGAGCAGGAGGGAACGCCGGCTTTCTTT.

A single count supports this clonotype. This chain connects TRBV28 to TRBJ2-3; 10 bases fit TRBD2. The CDR3 sequence is 18 residues long. The V segment lost 4 bases and the J segment 1 base; nucleotides outside the gene matches: 11. The germline CDR1 and CDR2 sequences are MDHEN and SYDVKM. The CDR3 DNA sequence: TGTGCCAGCAGTTCCACGACTAGCGGGCTTTGGGGCACAGATACGCAGTATTTT. Its translation: CASSSTTSGLWGTDTQYF.

This chain uses TRBV28 with TRBJ2-7, with D uncertain. The CDR3 runs to 17 residues. In germline, CDR1 is MDHEN, CDR2 SYDVKM. The V end lost 4 bases, the J end lost 3 bases, and 22 bases lay between the germline ends. The CDR3 loop reads CASSWGSDEGNGYEQYF. In DNA form, the CDR3 reads TGTGCCAGCAGTTGGGGTTCGGATGAAGGAAATGGCTACGAGCAGTACTTC.

The rearrangement uses TRBV4-1 and TRBJ1-5; 10 bases map to TRBD1. J was trimmed by 5 bases and V by 4 bases; bases with no gene match: 8. The length of the CDR3 is 16 residues. CDR1 and CDR2 (germline): MGHRA, YSYEKL. The chain's CDR3 is CASSPEVDRGDQPQHF. CDR3 coding DNA: TGCGCCAGCAGCCCCGAAGTGGACAGGGGGGATCAGCCCCAGCATTTT.

The rearrangement uses TRBV6-5 and TRBJ2-4; 9 bases align to TRBD2. After removal of 5 bases from V and 6 bases from J, the junction contained 11 bases not matched to a gene. The CDR3 spans 16 residues. Germline assignment: CDR1 MNHEY and CDR2 SVGAGI. DNA of the CDR3: TGTGCCAGCAGTCACGAGGGTAGCGGGAGAGGAAACATTCAGTACTTC. This gives the protein CASSHEGSGRGNIQYF.

The chain recombines TRBV11-2 with TRBJ1-4; 7 bases are shared with TRBD1. Germline-derived CDR1 and CDR2 are SGHAT and FQNNGV. V lost 1 base to trimming and J lost 0 bases; unmatched junction nucleotides: 8. The CDR3 has 18 residues. The CDR3 loop is CASSLGRGQPSTNEKLFF. CDR3 DNA sequence: TGTGCCAGCAGCTTAGGGCGGGGACAGCCCTCAACTAATGAAAAACTGTTTTTT. Complete variable domain (other parts from reference TRBV11-2 and TRBJ1-4): EAGVAQSPRYKIIEKRQSVAFWCNPISGHATLYWYQQILGQGPKLLIQFQNNGVVDDSQLPKDRFSAERLKGVDSTLKIQPAKLEDSAVYLCASSLGRGQPSTNEKLFFGSGTQLSVL.

This chain uses TRBV9 with TRBJ2-1, with D maybe TRBD2 (6 bases). The CDR3 consists of 16 residues. V was pared by 3 bases and J by 0 bases, with 13 bases between. The germline V gene encodes CDR1 SGDLS and CDR2 YYNGEE. CDR3 protein: CASSAEGDFSYNEQFF. In DNA form, the CDR3 reads TGTGCCAGCAGCGCGGAGGGAGACTTCTCCTACAATGAGCAGTTCTTC.

The chain couples TRBV6-1 to TRBJ1-4; the D gene is possibly TRBD1 (5 bases). CDR3 length: 17 residues. CDR1 and CDR2 (germline): MNHNS, SASEGT. V dropped 6 bases and J dropped 2 bases, with 19 bases sitting between them. The CDR3 region is CASSWVLGTSTNEKLFF. DNA of the CDR3: TGTGCCAGCAGCTGGGTCCTAGGGACTAGTACTAATGAAAAACTGTTTTTT.

This clonotype was counted only a few times. The J gene is TRBJ2-7, the V gene TRBV19; 10 positions agree with TRBD1. Germline values: CDR1 LNHDA, CDR2 SQIVND (reference sequence). The CDR3 contains 14 residues. V was pared by 5 bases and J by 4 bases, with 5 bases of the junction left unmatched. The CDR3 reads CASSPGQGGYEQYF. CDR3 nucleotides: TGTGCCAGTAGTCCCGGACAGGGGGGATACGAGCAGTACTTC.

The chain uses TRBV5-1 and TRBJ1-1, with D maybe TRBD1 (5 bases). This CDR3 contains 13 residues. CDR1 is SGHRS, CDR2 YFSETQ, per germline. Trimming removed 4 bases at V and 3 bases at J, with 10 bases between. The CDR3 DNA reads as TGCGCCAGCAGCCCAGGGATGGACACTGAAGCTTTCTTT. This codes for CASSPGMDTEAFF.

V usage is TRBV20-1 and J usage is TRBJ2-7; TRBD2 is a possible D gene (6 bases). Germline V gene sequence: CDR1 DFQATT, CDR2 SNEGSKA (reference sequence). V was clipped by 3 bases and J by 0 bases, with 9 bases between them. The CDR3 is 13 amino acids. CDR3 sequence: CSARGGASYEQYF. The CDR3 DNA is TGCAGTGCTAGGGGAGGAGCCTCCTACGAGCAGTACTTC.

The chain is built from TRBV2 and TRBJ2-2; a weak D match, TRBD2 (5 bases). V lost 4 bases and J lost 13, with 13 bases in between. Germline values: CDR1 SNHLY, CDR2 FYNNEI. The CDR3 sequence is 12 residues long. CDR3 region: CASSVAELGLFF. CDR3 coding DNA: TGTGCCAGCAGTGTGGCCGAACTAGGGCTGTTTTTT.

This clonotype was counted once. The V gene is TRBV4-1, the J gene TRBJ2-5, with a possible D match to TRBD2 (6 bases). Germline CDR1 MGHRA, CDR2 YSYEKL. The V end was cut by 4 bases, the J end by 4 bases, with 19 bases between. This CDR3 has 16 amino acids. This CDR3 is CASSRLLGQGGETQYF. CDR3 in DNA: TGCGCCAGCAGCCGTCTGCTGGGGCAGGGAGGAGAGACCCAGTACTTC.

The chain recombines TRBV5-1 with TRBJ2-1; D might be TRBD2 (5 bases). The germline gives CDR1 SGHRS, CDR2 YFSETQ. Trimming left V 0 bases short and J 3 bases short, with 13 bases between. The CDR3 has 16 amino acids. The CDR3 sequence is CASSLAGKSGYNEQFF. The CDR3 DNA reads TGCGCCAGCAGCTTGGCGGGGAAGTCGGGCTACAATGAGCAGTTCTTC. The full variable domain, its missing parts supplied by reference TRBV5-1 and TRBJ2-1, is KAGVTQTPRYLIKTRGQQVTLSCSPISGHRSVSWYQQTPGQGLQFLFEYFSETQRNKGNFPGRFSGRQFSNSRSEMNVSTLELGDSALYLCASSLAGKSGYNEQFFGPGTRLTVL.

This chain connects TRBV2 to TRBJ1-3; tentatively, D is TRBD1 (5 bases). Trimming took off 3 bases at V and 3 bases at J, with 9 bases between the two ends. This CDR3 has 14 residues. Germline assignment: CDR1 SNHLY and CDR2 FYNNEI. The CDR3 coding sequence is TGTGCCAGCAGTGACGCGACAGTTGGAAACACCATATATTTT. This sequence encodes CASSDATVGNTIYF.

The chain combines TRBV28 with TRBJ2-2; 10 bases map to TRBD2. Germline V gene sequence: CDR1 MDHEN, CDR2 SYDVKM. The CDR3 has 17 amino acids. Unmatched junction bases numbered 4, after V lost 1 base and J lost 2 bases. The CDR3 is CASSLLLAGLNTGELFF. Here the CDR3 DNA reads TGTGCCAGCAGTTTATTACTAGCGGGGCTTAACACCGGGGAGCTGTTTTTT.

The table lists this clonotype with a count of one. The J gene is TRBJ2-3, the V gene TRBV3-1; D might be TRBD1 (6 bases). Germline assignment: CDR1 LGHDT and CDR2 YNNKEL (reference sequence). The CDR3 length is 14 residues. Trimming removed 0 bases from V and 4 bases from J, with 8 bases in between. DNA for the CDR3: TGTGCCAGCAGCCAAGACAACAGGGCAGATACGCAGTATTTT. Translation: CASSQDNRADTQYF.

The CDR3 is CASSLAGDTYEQYF. CDR3 sequence (DNA): TGTGCCAGTAGTTTAGCGGGAGACACCTACGAGCAGTACTTC. The gene calls are TRBV19 and TRBJ2-7; 9 bases align to TRBD2. CDR3 length equals 14 residues. CDR1 and CDR2 from the germline V gene are LNHDA and SQIVND (reference sequence). V was clipped by 5 bases and J by 2 bases; unmatched bases: 4. Together with reference TRBV19 and TRBJ2-7, the CDR3 gives the full variable domain: DGGITQSPKYLFRKEGQNVTLSCEQNLNHDAMYWYRQDPGQGLRLIYYSQIVNDFQKGDIAEGYSVSREKKESFPLTVTSAQKNPTAFYLCASSLAGDTYEQYFGPGTRLTVT.

This clonotype is a singleton in its sample. The chain couples TRBV25-1 to TRBJ1-1; D unresolved. The V and J ends lost 1 base and 7 bases respectively, with 10 bases between them. The CDR3 consists of 13 residues. The germline V gene has CDR1 MGHDK and CDR2 SYGVNS. CDR3 DNA sequence: TGTGCCAGCAGTGAATTCTACGGAAATGAAGCTTTCTTT. Amino acid sequence: CASSEFYGNEAFF.

This chain connects TRBV6-1 to TRBJ2-7; unclear D gene. V lost 3 bases and J 1 base, leaving 7 bases between the germline ends. The V gene's germline CDR1 is MNHNS and CDR2 SASEGT. CDR3 size: 13 residues. The CDR3 bases are TGTGCCAGCAGTGAGACCGGATCCTACGAGCAGTACTTC. It codes for CASSETGSYEQYF.

The chain combines TRBV12-3 or TRBV12-4 with TRBJ2-2; TRBD2 might be the D (5 bases). The CDR3 contains 16 residues. V was trimmed by 1 base and J by 7 bases, leaving 16 bases between them. The CDR3 region is CASSLEVGSWDGELFF. CDR3 DNA sequence: TGTGCCAGCAGTTTAGAGGTTGGGAGTTGGGACGGGGAGCTGTTTTTT.

The chain is built from TRBV9 and TRBJ2-7, with 9 bases matching TRBD1. The CDR3 consists of 15 residues. The V segment lost 3 bases and the J segment 5 bases; nucleotides outside the gene matches: 9. Germline assignment: CDR1 SGDLS and CDR2 YYNGEE. CDR3 region: CASSASGTGYDEQYF. DNA of the CDR3: TGTGCCAGCAGCGCCTCTGGGACAGGGTATGACGAGCAGTACTTC.

This chain connects TRBV3-1 to TRBJ2-7; 15 bases align to TRBD2. The CDR3 consists of 18 residues. Losses at the gene ends were 3 bases for V and 6 bases for J; bases not matched to a gene: 12. Germline CDR1 reads LGHDT; CDR2 reads YNNKEL (reference sequence). The CDR3 sequence: CASSQGTSGRTAAGEQYF. CDR3 bases: TGTGCCAGCAGCCAGGGGACTAGCGGGAGGACTGCGGCGGGCGAGCAGTACTTC.

The J gene is TRBJ2-7, the V gene TRBV20-1; perhaps TRBD2 as D (6 bases). V was pared by 1 base and J by 0 bases, with 28 bases between. Germline CDR1 is DFQATT and CDR2 is SNEGSKA (reference sequence). The CDR3 has 20 amino acids. The CDR3 bases are TGCAGTGCTAGAGTTCGAACCCAACCGGGGGACGATACCTACTCCTACGAGCAGTACTTC. This codes for CSARVRTQPGDDTYSYEQYF.

This chain links TRBV5-1 with TRBJ2-7; perhaps TRBD1 as D (5 bases). Trimming stripped 0 bases from V and 4 bases from J, with 11 bases between. Germline CDR1 SGHRS, CDR2 YFSETQ. There are 14 residues in the CDR3. The DNA for the CDR3 is TGCGCCAGCAGCTTGGTAGGGGCGAATTACGAGCAGTACTTC. Its translation is CASSLVGANYEQYF.